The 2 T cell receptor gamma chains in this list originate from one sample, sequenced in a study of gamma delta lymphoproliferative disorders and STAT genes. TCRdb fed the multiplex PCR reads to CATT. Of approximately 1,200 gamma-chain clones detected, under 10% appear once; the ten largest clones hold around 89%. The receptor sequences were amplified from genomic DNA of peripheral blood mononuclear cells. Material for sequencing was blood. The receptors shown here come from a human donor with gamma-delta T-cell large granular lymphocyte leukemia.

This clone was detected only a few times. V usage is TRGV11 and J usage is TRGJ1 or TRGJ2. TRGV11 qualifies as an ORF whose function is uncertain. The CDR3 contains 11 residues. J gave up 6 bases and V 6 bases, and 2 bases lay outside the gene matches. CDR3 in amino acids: CACWIRYKKLF. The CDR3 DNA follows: TGTGCCTGCTGGATTCGTTATAAGAAACTCTTT.

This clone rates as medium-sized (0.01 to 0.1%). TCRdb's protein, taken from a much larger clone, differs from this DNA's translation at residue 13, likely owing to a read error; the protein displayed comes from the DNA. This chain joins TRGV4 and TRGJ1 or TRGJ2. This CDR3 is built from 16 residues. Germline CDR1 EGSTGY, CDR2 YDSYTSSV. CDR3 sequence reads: CATWDGPSMDYYRKLF. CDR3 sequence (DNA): TGTGCCACCTGGGACGGGCCTAGCATGGATTATTATAGGAAACTCTTT.